Below, 26 T cell receptor beta chains from the same sample are listed, as sequenced in a study of regulatory T cells in long-lasting Graves disease. Researchers made TCR beta libraries by using iRepertoire HTBI primers and running Arm-PCR on CDR3 regions. TCRdb processed the multiplex PCR reads anew with MiXCR; each CDR3 protein has one entry. The sample carries 400,000 or so distinct CDR3 sequences, 23% recorded once. Time point given: persistent/refractory GD, antithyroid drugs over 5 years with positive TRAb. Researchers made the TCR library from RNA that was extracted from PBMCs. The sequences come from peripheral blood mononuclear cells (PBMCs), collected when the disease was refractory, from a patient treated with antithyroid drugs. These receptors were obtained from a female donor with Graves disease.

This clonotype appeared a few times. The CDR3 sequence is CASSDPRGIGIANTGELFF. The CDR3 bases are TGTGCCAGCAGCGACCCACGCGGGATTGGGATTGCGAACACCGGGGAGCTGTTTTTT. The J gene is TRBJ2-2, the V gene TRBV9; tentative D call: TRBD2 (6 bases). The CDR3 is made up of 19 amino acids. Trimming removed 3 bases from V and 0 bases from J, with 21 bases in between. CDR1 is SGDLS, CDR2 YYNGEE, per germline.

A remark on this clonotype: Relative to the germline gene, one junction end is altered; a read error may explain this. The chain combines TRBV7-2 with TRBJ1-2; D not resolved. This CDR3 is built from 15 residues. Germline-derived CDR1 and CDR2 are SGHTA and FQGNSA. The CDR3: CASSQDLQAGYGYTF. The CDR3 nucleotides read TGCGCCAGCAGCCAAGATCTCCAGGCGGGCTATGGCTACACCTTC.

This clonotype showed up just once. A read error is possible here, since a much larger clone lies one base away. The V and J genes are TRBV11-3 and TRBJ2-5; no reliable D call. CDR1 and CDR2 (germline): SGHNT, YENEEA. This CDR3 is 15 amino acids long. The V end lost 3 bases, the J end lost 5 bases, and 16 bases lay between the germline ends. CDR3 sequence: CASSFRVRGRETQYF. Here the CDR3 DNA reads TGTGCCAGCAGCTTCCGGGTTCGCGGCCGGGAGACCCAGTACTTC.

The V and J genes are TRBV5-1 and TRBJ1-1; D might be TRBD1 (5 bases). Trimming pared 1 base from V and 2 bases from J, leaving 18 bases between. Germline lookup yields CDR1 SGHRS and CDR2 YFSETQ. This CDR3 spans 17 amino acids. This CDR3 is CASSLIFRGEGNTEAFF. Written as DNA, the CDR3 is TGCGCCAGCAGCTTGATTTTTAGGGGTGAGGGAAACACTGAAGCTTTCTTT.

The chain links TRBV19 to TRBJ1-2; D is unresolved. The CDR3 consists of 12 residues. Germline V gene lookup returns CDR1 LNHDA and CDR2 SQIVND (reference sequence). The germline V and J ends were trimmed by 7 bases and 1 base, with 7 bases remaining between them. The CDR3 coding sequence is TGTGCCAGTACGAATGATAACTATGGCTACACCTTC. This sequence encodes CASTNDNYGYTF.

The genes are TRBV28 and TRBJ1-6; D not certain. CDR3 size: 13 residues. CDR1 MDHEN and CDR2 SYDVKM come from the germline V gene. V lost 2 bases and J lost 9, with 8 bases in between. The CDR3 sequence: CASSLNPPSPLHF. The CDR3 nucleotides read TGTGCCAGCAGTTTAAACCCACCTTCACCCCTCCACTTT.

V gene TRBV6-1 combines with J gene TRBJ2-1, with unresolved D. The ends were cut back, 8 bases at V and 4 bases at J, with 6 bases in the middle. The CDR3 length is 11 residues. Germline CDR1 reads MNHNS; CDR2 reads SASEGT. The CDR3 spells CASGNYNEQFF. Here the CDR3 DNA reads TGTGCCAGCGGTAATTACAATGAGCAGTTCTTC.

This clonotype showed up many times. The chain uses TRBV2 and TRBJ1-5; D remains unclear. The CDR3 totals 15 residues. The germline gives CDR1 SNHLY, CDR2 FYNNEI. V was pared by 3 bases and J by 1 base, with 10 bases between. The CDR3 loop reads CASSDGRRSNQPQHF. CDR3 nucleotide sequence: TGTGCCAGCAGTGACGGGAGAAGGAGCAATCAGCCCCAGCATTTT.

Comment on this clonotype: Mismatch with germline at one junction end may stem from a read error. In DNA, the CDR3 is TGCAGTACTAGAGAACCCCGCGGGAGCAGTCGTTTCCAGCAGTACTTC. Translating it yields CSTREPRGSSRFQQYF. V is TRBV20-1 and J is TRBJ2-7; 7 bases are shared with TRBD2. CDR1 is DFQATT, CDR2 SNEGSKA, per germline (reference sequence). The CDR3 totals 16 residues.

In this sample, this clonotype turned up many times. The rearrangement links TRBV7-2 to TRBJ2-5, with D perhaps matching TRBD1 (5 bases). V gave up 7 bases and J gave up 5 bases, with 14 bases separating them. Germline V CDR1 and CDR2: SGHTA, FQGNSA. The CDR3 has 13 residues. The CDR3 here is CASTPMGPETQYF. CDR3 DNA: TGTGCCAGCACGCCGATGGGGCCTGAGACCCAGTACTTC.

This chain joins TRBV5-1 and TRBJ2-5; perhaps TRBD2 as D (5 bases). The germline CDR1 and CDR2 sequences are SGHRS and YFSETQ. This CDR3 spans 15 amino acids. V was cut by 2 bases and J by 0 bases, with 11 bases left in between. CDR3: CASSLLTGYQETQYF. The CDR3, as DNA: TGCGCCAGCAGCTTACTGACGGGGTACCAAGAGACCCAGTACTTC. Full variable domain (rest looked up from reference TRBV5-1 and TRBJ2-5): KAGVTQTPRYLIKTRGQQVTLSCSPISGHRSVSWYQQTPGQGLQFLFEYFSETQRNKGNFPGRFSGRQFSNSRSEMNVSTLELGDSALYLCASSLLTGYQETQYFGPGTRLLVL.

This chain joins TRBV5-6 and TRBJ2-1; 7 bases are shared with TRBD1. Germline CDR1 reads SGHDT; CDR2 reads YYEEEE. Unmatched junction bases numbered 5, after V lost 4 bases and J lost 10 bases. The CDR3 has 12 amino acids. The DNA of the CDR3 is TGTGCCAGCAGCCGACAGGGATTCGAGCAGTTCTTC. Translation gives CASSRQGFEQFF.

The V and J genes are TRBV18 and TRBJ1-2; TRBD1 matches 7 bases. The trim removed 4 bases at V and 7 bases at J, leaving 6 bases unmatched. In germline, CDR1 is KGHSH, CDR2 LQKENI. This CDR3 comprises 13 residues. Written as DNA, the CDR3 is TGTGCCAGCTCACTGGGGACAGATCCTGGCTACACCTTC. This sequence encodes CASSLGTDPGYTF.

V is TRBV20-1 and J is TRBJ1-5; perhaps TRBD1 as D (6 bases). The CDR3 totals 12 residues. V lost 3 bases to trimming and J lost 8 bases, with 11 bases between them. CDR1 DFQATT and CDR2 SNEGSKA come from the germline V gene (reference sequence). The CDR3 sequence is CSARGAEEPQHF. CDR3 DNA: TGCAGTGCTAGGGGGGCTGAAGAGCCCCAGCATTTT.

The table lists this clonotype with a few counts. The chain couples TRBV28 to TRBJ1-3; 9 nucleotides align to TRBD1. V gave up 8 bases and J gave up 11 bases; unmatched junction bases: 13. CDR1 and CDR2 from the germline V gene are MDHEN and SYDVKM. The CDR3 has 14 residues. The chain's CDR3 is CASLGQGSAGAIYF. The CDR3, as DNA: TGTGCCAGCCTGGGACAGGGTTCTGCCGGGGCCATATATTTT.

The V gene is TRBV2, the J gene TRBJ2-1; 10 bases line up with TRBD2. V lost 4 bases and J lost 7; bases outside the gene matches: 7. Germline CDR1 reads SNHLY; CDR2 reads FYNNEI. The CDR3 loop spans 15 amino acids. CDR3 nucleotides: TGTGCCAGCAGTGGGTTATTTAGCGGGAGGAATGAGCAGTTCTTC. Residues: CASSGLFSGRNEQFF.

This clonotype was picked up a small number of times. V usage is TRBV20-1 and J usage is TRBJ1-2; D is possibly TRBD1 (6 bases). Trimming pared 4 bases from V and 7 bases from J, leaving 19 bases between. The germline V gene has CDR1 DFQATT and CDR2 SNEGSKA (reference sequence). This CDR3 spans 14 amino acids. The CDR3 sequence: CSAIQKTGRGGYTF. The CDR3 DNA is TGCAGTGCTATCCAAAAAACAGGGAGGGGTGGCTACACCTTC.

As regards this clonotype: A much larger clonotype is one base distant, so this may be a read error. The V gene is TRBV27, the J gene TRBJ2-5, with D perhaps TRBD1 or TRBD2 (5 bases each). This CDR3 is 15 amino acids long. Germline V CDR1 and CDR2: MNHEY, SMNVEV (reference sequence). The V and J ends lost 0 bases and 5 bases respectively, with 13 bases between them. The CDR3 bases are TGTGCCAGCAGTTTATCCGGGGCGTACGTGGAGACCCAGTACTTC. Its protein product is CASSLSGAYVETQYF.

The gene calls are TRBV30 and TRBJ1-3; D is uncertain. In germline, CDR1 is GTSNPN, CDR2 SVGIG (reference sequence). V lost 0 bases, J lost 6 bases, and 12 bases lay in between. The CDR3 runs 14 residues. The CDR3 DNA sequence: TGTGCCTGGAGTGTGACTCGAGGGCTAAACACCATATATTTT. It is translated as CAWSVTRGLNTIYF.

Many counts were recorded for this clonotype. The chain is built from TRBV2 and TRBJ2-7, with TRBD1 as a possible D gene (6 bases). The CDR3 extends over 14 amino acids. Germline V gene sequence: CDR1 SNHLY, CDR2 FYNNEI. V lost 6 bases and J 2 bases, leaving 14 bases between the germline ends. The CDR3 loop reads CASRDRPSTYEQYF. CDR3 sequence (DNA): TGTGCCAGCAGGGACAGACCCTCCACCTACGAGCAGTACTTC.

This clonotype was counted between two and nine times. This chain uses TRBV7-9 with TRBJ1-6; 7 nucleotides line up with TRBD1. This CDR3 spans 14 amino acids. V gave up 3 bases and J gave up 8 bases; unmatched junction bases: 4. Germline V gene sequence: CDR1 SEHNR, CDR2 FQNEAQ (reference sequence). DNA for the CDR3: TGTGCCAGCAGCTTTAGGGGGCTTGATTCACCCCTCCACTTT. Translation gives CASSFRGLDSPLHF.

The sample holds many counts of this clonotype. The chain has TRBV6-1 and TRBJ2-7; TRBD2 might be the D (5 bases). Germline V gives CDR1 MNHNS, CDR2 SASEGT. V was clipped by 5 bases and J by 4 bases, with 24 bases between them. The CDR3 is 17 amino acids. The CDR3 nucleotides read TGTGCCAGCAGTCCCCTCGTGGACTCCTCCCTCCTTTACGAGCAGTACTTC. Encoded protein: CASSPLVDSSLLYEQYF.

This clonotype has a count of ten or more. CDR3 DNA: TGTGCCAGCAGTGAATGGCCCGCGACTAGCGGGAGGGGAAGCTCCTACAATGAGCAGTTCTTC. Translation: CASSEWPATSGRGSSYNEQFF. The genes are TRBV2 and TRBJ2-1, with 14 bases fitting TRBD2. J gave up 0 bases and V 2 bases, and 12 bases lay outside the gene matches. CDR1 and CDR2 (germline): SNHLY, FYNNEI. The CDR3 length is 21 residues.

The chain is built from TRBV6-1 and TRBJ1-1; no reliable D call. V lost 6 bases, J lost 0 bases, and 11 bases lay in between. There are 14 residues in the CDR3. Germline-derived CDR1 and CDR2 are MNHNS and SASEGT. CDR3 sequence: CASRKGRLNTEAFF. CDR3 in DNA: TGTGCCAGCAGAAAGGGCCGATTGAACACTGAAGCTTTCTTT.

This chain connects TRBV7-9 to TRBJ1-1, with no clear D. The CDR3 is made up of 15 amino acids. Germline V CDR1 and CDR2: SEHNR, FQNEAQ (reference sequence). Trimming took 1 base from V and 2 from J, leaving 11 bases between them. CDR3 loop: CASSLVGGYNTEAFF. DNA for the CDR3: TGTGCCAGCAGCTTAGTTGGAGGGTATAACACTGAAGCTTTCTTT.

This clonotype came up a few times. The chain recombines TRBV6-1 with TRBJ2-7, with no clear D. V lost 7 bases to trimming and J lost 2 bases, with 18 bases between them. The CDR3 has 15 amino acids. Germline V gives CDR1 MNHNS, CDR2 SASEGT. CDR3 nucleotide sequence: TGTGCCAGCACCCAAAGTAGAGGACCTGCCTACGAGCAGTACTTC. Encoded protein: CASTQSRGPAYEQYF.